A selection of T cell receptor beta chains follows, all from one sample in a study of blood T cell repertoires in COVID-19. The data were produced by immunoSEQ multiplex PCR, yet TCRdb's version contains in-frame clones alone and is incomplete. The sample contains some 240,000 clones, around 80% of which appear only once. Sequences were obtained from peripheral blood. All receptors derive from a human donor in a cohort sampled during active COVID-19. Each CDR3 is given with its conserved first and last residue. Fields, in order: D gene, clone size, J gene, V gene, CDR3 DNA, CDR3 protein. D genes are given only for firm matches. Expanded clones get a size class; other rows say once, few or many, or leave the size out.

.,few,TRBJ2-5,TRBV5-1,TGCGCCAGCAGCCCGGGAGCACAGGGGGCGGCTAGCGGGCTCCAAGAGACCCAGTACTTC,CASSPGAQGAASGLQETQYF
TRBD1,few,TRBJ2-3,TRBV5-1,TGCGCCAGCAGCGAAGGGGGCGCAGATACGCAGTATTTT,CASSEGGADTQYF
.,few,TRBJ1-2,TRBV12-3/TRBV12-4,TGTGCCAGCAGTTCGGGCCAAAAGGGGGGCTACACCTTC,CASSSGQKGGYTF
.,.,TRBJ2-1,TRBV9,TGTGCCAGCAGCGTAGCACAGTACAATGAGCAGTTCTTC,CASSVAQYNEQFF
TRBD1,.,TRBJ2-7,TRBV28,TGTGCCAGCAGGAGGGACAGGCTATCCTACGAGCAGTACTTC,CASRRDRLSYEQYF
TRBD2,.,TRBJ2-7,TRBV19,TGTGCCAGTAGCAGGGATAACTTAGCGGGAATGGGCGAGCAGTACTTC,CASSRDNLAGMGEQYF
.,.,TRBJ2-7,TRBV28,TGTGCCAGCAGATACCGGAGGGGCGCGGGGGAGCAGTACTTC,CASRYRRGAGEQYF
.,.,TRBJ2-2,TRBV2,TGTGCCAGCAAGGTAGCGCCGAACACCGGGGAGCTGTTTTTT,CASKVAPNTGELFF
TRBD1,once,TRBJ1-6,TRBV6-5,TGTGCCAGCAGTAGACCCCGGGACAGGGGATCACCCCTCCACTTT,CASSRPRDRGSPLHF
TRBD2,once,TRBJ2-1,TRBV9,TGTGCCAGCAGCCCTCCCCGGGAGGGTTTTTCCTACAATGAGCAGTTCTTC,CASSPPREGFSYNEQFF
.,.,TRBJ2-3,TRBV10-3,TGTGCCATCAGTGCGGGTGGACAGAGAGATACGCAGTATTTT,CAISAGGQRDTQYF
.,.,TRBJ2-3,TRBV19,TGTGCCAGTAGCCGCGCCCCGGATACGCAGTATTTT,CASSRAPDTQYF
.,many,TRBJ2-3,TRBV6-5,TGTGCCAGCAGTTCTCCGGGACTGGGCACAGATACGCAGTATTTT,CASSSPGLGTDTQYF
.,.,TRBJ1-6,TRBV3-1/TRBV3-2,TGTGCCAGCAGCCAACGGGATAATTCACCCCTCCACTTT,CASSQRDNSPLHF
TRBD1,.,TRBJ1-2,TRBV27,TGTGCCAGCAGTTTCCGCGACAGGGCACCGGTCGCCTTC,CASSFRDRAPVAF
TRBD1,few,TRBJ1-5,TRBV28,TGTGCCAGCAGTCCGGACAGGGTCAATCAGCCCCAGCATTTT,CASSPDRVNQPQHF
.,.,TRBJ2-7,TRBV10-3,TGTGCCATCAGTGAGTCCCAGGGATCGGAGCAGTACTTC,CAISESQGSEQYF
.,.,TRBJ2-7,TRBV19,TGTGCCAGTAAACCTCCCGGGTCCTCCTACGAGCAGTACTTC,CASKPPGSSYEQYF
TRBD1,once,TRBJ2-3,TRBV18,TGTGCCAGCTCACCGGGACAGGGGAACCGACCTACATCCTTCTTCACAGATACGCAGTATTTT,CASSPGQGNRPTSFFTDTQYF
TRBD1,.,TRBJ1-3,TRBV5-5,TGTGCCAGCAGCTCTGAACAGGGGTTGCGAGGCTATTACTCTGGAAACACCATATATTTT,CASSSEQGLRGYYSGNTIYF
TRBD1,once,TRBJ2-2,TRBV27,TGTGCCAGTGTCGGGACAGGAGGGACCGGGGAGCTGTTTTTT,CASVGTGGTGELFF
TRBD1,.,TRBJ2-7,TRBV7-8,TGTGCCAGCAGCTCCCCACCCGGGACAGGGGGCGACGAGCAGTACTTC,CASSSPPGTGGDEQYF
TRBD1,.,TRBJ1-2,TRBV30,TGTGCCTGGAGTGTATTGGGACAGGGACCGAACTATGGCTACACCTTC,CAWSVLGQGPNYGYTF
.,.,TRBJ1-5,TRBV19,TGTGCCAGTAGTATAGGGTGGCAGGGAAGTCAGCCCCAGCATTTT,CASSIGWQGSQPQHF
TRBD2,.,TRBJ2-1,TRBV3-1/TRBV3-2,TGTGCCAGCAGCCAAGATTTACTAGCGGGAGCCGGGGAGCAGTTCTTC,CASSQDLLAGAGEQFF
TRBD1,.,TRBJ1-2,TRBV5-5,TGTGCCAGCGCACAGGGGGTTGACTATGGCTACACCTTC,CASAQGVDYGYTF
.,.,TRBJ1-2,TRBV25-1,TGTGCCAGCAGTTCGCCTACTCACCTTGGCTACACCTTC,CASSSPTHLGYTF
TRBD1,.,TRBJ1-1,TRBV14,TGTGCCAGCAGCCCGGGGACAGGATATATCTCTGAAGCTTTCTTT,CASSPGTGYISEAFF
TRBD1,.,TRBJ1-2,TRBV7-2,TGTGCCAGCAGCTTAGCGGGCCTCCGGGACAGACATGGCTACACCTTC,CASSLAGLRDRHGYTF
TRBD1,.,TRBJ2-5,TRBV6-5,TGTGCCAGCAGTTACATGACAGGGGAAGAGACCCAGTACTTC,CASSYMTGEETQYF
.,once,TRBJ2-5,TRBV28,TGTGCCAGCAGAACCGACAAAACCCAAGAGACCCAGTACTTC,CASRTDKTQETQYF
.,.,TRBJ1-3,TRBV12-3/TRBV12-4,TGTGCCAGCAGTACTCCTTCTGGAAACACCATATATTTT,CASSTPSGNTIYF
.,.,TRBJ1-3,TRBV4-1,TGCGCCAGCAGCCAAGATCCGGGGAGCTCTGGAAACACCATATATTTT,CASSQDPGSSGNTIYF
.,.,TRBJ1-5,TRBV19,TGTGCCAGTACCCCAGTAGGGGAACAGGGTTTGAATCAGCCCCAGCATTTT,CASTPVGEQGLNQPQHF
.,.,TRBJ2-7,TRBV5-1,TGCGCCAGCAGCCCAGGTTCCACGGAGGATCGCGAGCAGTACTTC,CASSPGSTEDREQYF
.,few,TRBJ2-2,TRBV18,TGTGCCAGCTCACCCTCAGGGAACACCGGGGAGCTGTTTTTT,CASSPSGNTGELFF
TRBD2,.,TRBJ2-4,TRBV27,TGTGCCAGCAGTTTGACCGAAGGGACTAGCGTAAAAAACATTCAGTACTTC,CASSLTEGTSVKNIQYF
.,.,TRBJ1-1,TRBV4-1,TGCGCCAGCAGCCAAGATGAGGGGGTGAAGGACACTGAAGCTTTCTTT,CASSQDEGVKDTEAFF
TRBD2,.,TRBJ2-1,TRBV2,TGTGCCAGCAGTCCCGGACTAGCGCGAAGCTCCTACAATGAGCAGTTCTTC,CASSPGLARSSYNEQFF
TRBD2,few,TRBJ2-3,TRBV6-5,TGTGCCAGCAGTTACACTAGCGGGAGTGCAGATACGCAGTATTTT,CASSYTSGSADTQYF
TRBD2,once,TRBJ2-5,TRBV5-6,TGTGCCAGCAGCTTGCTTCCGGGACTAGCGAACCAAGAGACCCAGTACTTC,CASSLLPGLANQETQYF
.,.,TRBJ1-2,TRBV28,TGTGCCAGCAGTTTAGGCAGGGACTATGGCTACACCTTC,CASSLGRDYGYTF
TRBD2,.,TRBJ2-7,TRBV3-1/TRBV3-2,TGTGCCAGCAGTCAAGCGGGGGGCTCCTACGAGCAGTACTTC,CASSQAGGSYEQYF
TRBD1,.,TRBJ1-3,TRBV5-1,TGCGCCAGCAGCGGCAGGGGGCAAGGAAACACCATATATTTT,CASSGRGQGNTIYF
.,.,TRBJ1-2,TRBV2,TGTGCCAGCAGCATCTACGATGGCTACACCTTC,CASSIYDGYTF